One and the same sample provided the 27 T cell receptor beta chains below, sequenced in a study of cytomegalovirus exposure and HLA in healthy donors. 13 Jbeta primers and 60 Vbeta primers were used for the PCR. Libraries were prepared by immunoSEQ multiplex PCR; TCRdb keeps only in-frame clonotypes and omits some of them. Here the sample spans tens of thousands of clones, 83% being singletons. Sequenced sample: PBMCs. The receptors here all came from a man aged 25 to 45 in good health and CMV-seronegative.

V gene TRBV30 combines with J gene TRBJ1-3; a weak D match, TRBD1 (5 bases). CDR3 length equals 14 residues. Trimming stripped 0 bases from V and 2 bases from J, with 8 bases between. Germline lookup yields CDR1 GTSNPN and CDR2 SVGIG (reference sequence). Written as DNA, the CDR3 is TGTGCCTGGAGTGTCGGCAGGGCTGGAAACACCATATATTTT. This codes for CAWSVGRAGNTIYF.

This sequence joins TRBV7-3 and TRBJ1-1; D gene uncertain. CDR1 and CDR2 (germline): SGHTA, FQGTGA. Trimming removed 0 bases at V and 5 bases at J, with 7 bases between. The CDR3 runs 13 residues. The CDR3 DNA follows: TGTGCCAGCAGCTTAACACGGGTTACTGAAGCTTTCTTT. Encoded protein: CASSLTRVTEAFF.

This clone was counted once. The rearrangement joins TRBV10-3 to TRBJ2-6; the match to TRBD1 covers 7 bases. The germline V gene has CDR1 ENHRY and CDR2 SYGVKD. The V gene end was trimmed by 2 bases and the J gene end by 0 bases; junction bases not matched to a gene: 7. CDR3 length: 18 residues. CDR3 protein: CAISEGQVPLSGANVLTF. CDR3 bases: TGTGCCATCAGTGAGGGACAGGTCCCCCTCTCTGGGGCCAACGTCCTGACTTTC.

CDR3 bases: TGTGCCAGCAGCCTACCAGGACAGGGTTGGTACGAGCAGTACTTC. Translation gives CASSLPGQGWYEQYF. The chain is built from TRBV11-2 and TRBJ2-7; 8 bases fit TRBD1. J was trimmed by 4 bases and V by 5 bases; bases with no gene match: 10. The CDR3 loop spans 15 amino acids. Germline CDR1 SGHAT, CDR2 FQNNGV.

V gene TRBV6-6 combines with J gene TRBJ2-1; 10 bases fit TRBD2. The germline gives CDR1 MNHNY, CDR2 SVGAGI (reference sequence). This CDR3 has 15 residues. V shed 2 bases and J 10 bases; nucleotides not matched to a gene: 8. The CDR3, as DNA: TGTGCCAGCAGTTACAGGTCTAGCGGGAGTGGGGAGCAGTTCTTC. Its translation: CASSYRSSGSGEQFF.

The chain is built from TRBV9 and TRBJ2-6; no clear D. This CDR3 region has 15 residues. Looked up from germline, CDR1 is SGDLS and CDR2 is YYNGEE. V shed 3 bases and J shed 2 bases, with 9 bases lying between them. CDR3 sequence reads: CASSAGLPGANVLTF. The CDR3 coding sequence is TGTGCCAGCAGCGCCGGGTTACCTGGGGCCAACGTCCTGACTTTC.

This chain connects TRBV19 to TRBJ1-5; 9 bases line up with TRBD1. This CDR3 region has 15 residues. The V and J ends lost 6 bases and 9 bases, in that order; junction bases with no gene match: 12. Germline V CDR1 and CDR2: LNHDA, SQIVND (reference sequence). CDR3 protein: CASRWDRASLPPQHF. CDR3 bases: TGTGCCAGTAGGTGGGACAGGGCCTCGCTACCGCCCCAGCATTTT.

In this sample, this clone turned up a few times. The J gene is TRBJ1-1, the V gene TRBV5-1, with D possibly TRBD1 on 5 matching bases. This CDR3 contains 16 residues. Looked up from germline, CDR1 is SGHRS and CDR2 is YFSETQ. Trimming stripped 6 bases from V and 0 bases from J, with 18 bases between. The chain's CDR3 is CASTLAGGVMNTEAFF. In DNA, the CDR3 is TGCGCCAGCACCCTGGCGGGGGGAGTCATGAACACTGAAGCTTTCTTT.

The rearrangement joins TRBV29-1 to TRBJ2-5; the D is unclear. Trimming removed 0 bases at V and 4 bases at J, with 9 bases between. CDR1 SQVTM and CDR2 ANQGSEA come from the germline V gene. The CDR3 spans 13 residues. In DNA form, the CDR3 reads TGCAGCGTTGAAGACCTACCAGGAGAGACCCAGTACTTC. This gives the protein CSVEDLPGETQYF.

The chain carries TRBV7-3 and TRBJ2-1, with a weak D call TRBD2 (6 bases). Looked up from germline, CDR1 is SGHTA and CDR2 is FQGTGA. Trimming shortened V by 4 bases and J by 7 bases, and 11 bases separated the two germline ends. The CDR3 runs to 13 residues. CDR3 nucleotide sequence: TGTGCCAGCAGCTCAGGGCGGGGAAATGAGCAGTTCTTC. It specifies CASSSGRGNEQFF.

A word on this clone: Additional DNA sequences in this sample encode the identical CDR3. This chain joins TRBV7-2 and TRBJ1-4, with 7 bases fitting TRBD1. This CDR3 has 16 amino acids. Unmatched junction bases numbered 7, after V lost 5 bases and J lost 1 base. Germline values: CDR1 SGHTA, CDR2 FQGNSA. The CDR3 protein is CASSPRTGGTNEKLFF. CDR3 coding DNA: TGTGCCAGCAGCCCTCGGACAGGTGGAACTAATGAAAAACTGTTTTTT.

J is TRBJ2-7 and V is TRBV5-6, with D perhaps TRBD2 (6 bases). The CDR3 contains 13 residues. Germline CDR1 reads SGHDT; CDR2 reads YYEEEE. V was cut by 1 base and J by 4 bases, with 9 bases left in between. In DNA, the CDR3 is TGTGCCAGCAGCTTGATGCGGGATTACGAGCAGTACTTC. Translating it yields CASSLMRDYEQYF.

The chain is built from TRBV9 and TRBJ2-2, with TRBD2 matching over 9 bases. The CDR3 is 16 amino acids. Unmatched junction bases numbered 4, after V lost 0 bases and J lost 4 bases. Germline values: CDR1 SGDLS, CDR2 YYNGEE. The DNA for the CDR3 is TGTGCCAGCAGCGTAGTTGCGGGAGGGGTCACCGGGGAGCTGTTTTTT. Its translation is CASSVVAGGVTGELFF.

The gene calls are TRBV5-1 and TRBJ2-3, with TRBD2 matching 8 bases. Germline CDR1 reads SGHRS; CDR2 reads YFSETQ. CDR3 length: 15 residues. The trim removed 3 bases at V and 1 base at J, leaving 4 bases unmatched. CDR3 protein: CASSSLLAGTDTQYF. As DNA, the CDR3 is TGCGCCAGCAGCTCCCTACTAGCGGGCACAGATACGCAGTATTTT.

The chain is built from TRBV4-3 and TRBJ2-7; TRBD2 is a possible D gene (5 bases). This CDR3 is 14 amino acids long. CDR1 is LGHNA and CDR2 is YSLEER in the germline V gene. Trimming removed 1 base from V and 5 bases from J, with 12 bases in between. CDR3 coding DNA: TGCGCCAGCAGCCAAGCCGGGAATCAGGACGAGCAGTACTTC. Translating gives CASSQAGNQDEQYF.

This rearrangement joins TRBV25-1 to TRBJ2-3; the match to TRBD1 covers 8 bases. CDR1 and CDR2 (germline): MGHDK, SYGVNS. V lost 6 bases, J lost 4 bases, and 12 bases stayed unmatched. The CDR3 consists of 16 residues. The CDR3 coding sequence is TGTGCCAGCAGGGGGCCGGACAGGGAACGGGCAGATACGCAGTATTTT. It yields the protein CASRGPDRERADTQYF.

V and J are TRBV4-1 and TRBJ2-7, with 13 positions matching TRBD2. Germline V lookup: CDR1 MGHRA, CDR2 YSYEKL. The CDR3 consists of 18 residues. The junction had 12 bases not matched to a gene; V was cut back by 3 bases and J by 4 bases. Here the CDR3 reads CASSQPRPGLAGMYEQYF. The CDR3 DNA reads as TGCGCCAGCAGCCAGCCCCGCCCGGGACTAGCGGGAATGTACGAGCAGTACTTC.

The chain is built from TRBV30 and TRBJ2-7; TRBD2 aligns across 7 bases. V was clipped by 2 bases and J by 1 base; unmatched bases: 5. The length of the CDR3 is 14 residues. Per the germline V gene, CDR1 is GTSNPN and CDR2 is SVGIG (reference sequence). Here the CDR3 reads CAWSLADPSYEQYF. The CDR3 DNA sequence: TGTGCCTGGAGTCTAGCGGACCCTTCCTACGAGCAGTACTTC.

J is TRBJ2-1 and V is TRBV7-9, with 7 bases identical to TRBD1. Trimming removed 4 bases from V and 0 bases from J; junction bases left unmatched: 12. CDR1 and CDR2 from the germline V gene are SEHNR and FQNEAQ (reference sequence). The CDR3 is 18 amino acids. CDR3 amino acids: CASSSPRTGASSYNEQFF. For the CDR3, the DNA is TGTGCCAGCAGCTCTCCCCGGACAGGCGCTAGCTCCTACAATGAGCAGTTCTTC.

The rearrangement links TRBV6-1 to TRBJ2-5; 10 bases map to TRBD1. Unmatched junction bases numbered 7, after V lost 4 bases and J lost 2 bases. Germline values: CDR1 MNHNS, CDR2 SASEGT. The CDR3 loop spans 16 amino acids. CDR3 residues: CASSVDRGLRQETQYF. CDR3 in DNA: TGTGCCAGCAGTGTTGACAGGGGGCTGAGGCAAGAGACCCAGTACTTC.

This sequence joins TRBV14 and TRBJ2-1; tentatively, D is TRBD2 (6 bases). Per the germline V gene, CDR1 is SGHDN and CDR2 is FVKESK. The CDR3 runs 12 residues. V was pared by 6 bases and J by 15 bases, with 18 bases between. The CDR3 region is CASSSMAGILFF. For the CDR3, the DNA is TGTGCCAGCAGTTCCATGGCGGGGATTCTGTTCTTC.

Concerning this clone itself: A junction end diverges from the germline sequence, so it may reflect a read error. The rearrangement joins TRBV7-9 to TRBJ1-5; TRBD1 aligns across 8 bases. The CDR3 is made up of 19 amino acids. Germline assignment: CDR1 SEHNR and CDR2 FQNEAQ (reference sequence). CDR3: CSSSSGPFGQGESHQPQHF. The CDR3 DNA follows: TGTTCCAGCAGCTCAGGCCCCTTTGGACAGGGAGAATCGCATCAGCCCCAGCATTTT. Together with reference TRBV7-9 and TRBJ1-5, the CDR3 gives the full variable domain: DTGVSQNPRHKITKRGQNVTFRCDPISEHNRLYWYRQTLGQGPEFLTYFQNEAQLEKSRLLSDRFSAERPKGSFSTLEIQRTEQGDSAMYLCSSSSGPFGQGESHQPQHFGDGTRLSIL.

The J gene is TRBJ1-3, the V gene TRBV6-1; D remains unclear. The CDR3 has 15 amino acids. Germline V gene lookup returns CDR1 MNHNS and CDR2 SASEGT. Deletions cut 0 bases from V and 4 bases from J, with 10 bases between. The CDR3 nucleotides are TGTGCCAGCAGTGAAGCGAGGGTAGGGGGAAACACCATATATTTT. This encodes CASSEARVGGNTIYF.

In this sample, this clone turned up a few times. The chain combines TRBV4-3 with TRBJ2-6; possible D gene TRBD2, 6 bases. Trimming took 8 bases from V and 0 from J, leaving 14 bases between them. The CDR3 is 16 amino acids. Per the germline V gene, CDR1 is LGHNA and CDR2 is YSLEER. The chain's CDR3 is CASPGTPSSGANVLTF. CDR3 in DNA: TGCGCCAGCCCCGGGACTCCGAGCTCTGGGGCCAACGTCCTGACTTTC.

This sequence joins TRBV27 and TRBJ1-2, with no clear D. The germline V and J ends were trimmed by 4 bases and 6 bases, with 12 bases remaining between them. CDR1 is MNHEY, CDR2 SMNVEV, per germline (reference sequence). The CDR3 consists of 13 residues. The CDR3 coding sequence is TGTGCCAGCAGTTCCGGTGGTCAAAATGGCTACACCTTC. This gives the protein CASSSGGQNGYTF.

The V and J genes are TRBV6-1 and TRBJ1-2, with D unclear. The V gene's germline CDR1 is MNHNS and CDR2 SASEGT. The CDR3 extends over 14 amino acids. The V gene lost 7 bases and the J gene lost 0 bases, with 12 bases spanning the gap. The DNA of the CDR3 is TGTGCCAGCACCCCTAGCCCATCTAACTATGGCTACACCTTC. Translated: CASTPSPSNYGYTF.

This chain joins TRBV4-1 and TRBJ1-1; a possible D gene is TRBD1 (5 bases). This CDR3 contains 15 residues. From germline, CDR1 is MGHRA and CDR2 YSYEKL. V lost 4 bases and J 0 bases, leaving 12 bases between the germline ends. CDR3 loop: CASSPPGGVNTEAFF. In DNA form, the CDR3 reads TGCGCCAGCAGCCCCCCTGGGGGGGTGAACACTGAAGCTTTCTTT.